This TCR beta chain comes out of a study of T cell repertoires in cytomegalovirus infection. Study overall: Through public TCR beta signatures, both CMV infection and matching HLA type were indicated.

A single record per CDR3 protein comes from TCRdb applying MiXCR to the reads. Altogether fewer than 300,000 distinct CDR3 sequences are present, about 23% being singletons, with the ten largest covering more than 11%. The receptor was isolated from a human donor in good health (CMV status not recorded). Some clones in this sample may be carry-over from other donors' samples. Material: PBMCs.

CDR3: CASSPKGLTSWAWDEQFF. DNA for the CDR3: TGTGCCAGCAGCCCGAAGGGATTGACTAGCTGGGCGTGGGATGAGCAGTTCTTC. V is TRBV7-2 and J is TRBJ2-1; the match to TRBD2 covers 7 bases. The CDR3 extends over 18 amino acids. CDR1 is SGHTA and CDR2 is FQGNSA in the germline V gene. The J segment lost 8 bases and the V segment lost 5 bases, leaving 21 bases of the junction unmatched.